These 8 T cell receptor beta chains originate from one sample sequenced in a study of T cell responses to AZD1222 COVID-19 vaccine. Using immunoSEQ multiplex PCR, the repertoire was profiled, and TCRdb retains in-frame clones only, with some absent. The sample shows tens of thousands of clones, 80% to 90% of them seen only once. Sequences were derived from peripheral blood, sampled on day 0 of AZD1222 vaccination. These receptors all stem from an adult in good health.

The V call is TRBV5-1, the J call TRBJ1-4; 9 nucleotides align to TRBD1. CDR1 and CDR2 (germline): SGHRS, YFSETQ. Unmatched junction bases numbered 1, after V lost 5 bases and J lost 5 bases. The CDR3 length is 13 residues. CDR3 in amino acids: CASRGTGNEKLFF. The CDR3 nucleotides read TGCGCCAGCAGGGGGACAGGGAATGAAAAACTGTTTTTT.

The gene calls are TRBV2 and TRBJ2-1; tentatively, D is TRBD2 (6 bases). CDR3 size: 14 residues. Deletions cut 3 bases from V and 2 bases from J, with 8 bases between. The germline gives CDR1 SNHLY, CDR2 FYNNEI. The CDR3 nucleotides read TGTGCCAGCAGTGATGCGGGACCCTACAATGAGCAGTTCTTC. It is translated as CASSDAGPYNEQFF.

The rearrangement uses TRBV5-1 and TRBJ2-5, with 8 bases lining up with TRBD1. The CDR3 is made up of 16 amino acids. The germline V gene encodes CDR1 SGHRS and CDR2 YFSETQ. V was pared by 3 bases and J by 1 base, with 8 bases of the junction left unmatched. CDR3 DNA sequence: TGCGCCAGCAGCTCCCAGGGGGCCCTCCTCCAAGAGACCCAGTACTTC. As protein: CASSSQGALLQETQYF.

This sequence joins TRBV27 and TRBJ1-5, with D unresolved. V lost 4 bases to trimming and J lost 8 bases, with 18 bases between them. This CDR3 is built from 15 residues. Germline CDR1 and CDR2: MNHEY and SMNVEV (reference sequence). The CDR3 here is CASSSEGLGWEPQHF. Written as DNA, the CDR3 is TGTGCCAGCAGTTCGGAGGGTTTGGGGTGGGAGCCCCAGCATTTT.

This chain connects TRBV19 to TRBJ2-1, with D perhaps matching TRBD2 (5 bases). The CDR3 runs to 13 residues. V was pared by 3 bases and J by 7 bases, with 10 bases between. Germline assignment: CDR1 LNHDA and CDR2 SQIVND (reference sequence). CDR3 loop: CASSMRALNEQFF. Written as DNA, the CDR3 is TGTGCCAGTAGTATGAGGGCGCTTAATGAGCAGTTCTTC.

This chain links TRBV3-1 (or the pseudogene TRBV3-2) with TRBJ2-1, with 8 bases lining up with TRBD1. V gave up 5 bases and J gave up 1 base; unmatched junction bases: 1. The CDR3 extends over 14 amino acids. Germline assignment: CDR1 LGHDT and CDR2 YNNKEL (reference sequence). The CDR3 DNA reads TGTGCCAGCAGCTGGACAGGGTCCTACAATGAGCAGTTCTTC. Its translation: CASSWTGSYNEQFF.

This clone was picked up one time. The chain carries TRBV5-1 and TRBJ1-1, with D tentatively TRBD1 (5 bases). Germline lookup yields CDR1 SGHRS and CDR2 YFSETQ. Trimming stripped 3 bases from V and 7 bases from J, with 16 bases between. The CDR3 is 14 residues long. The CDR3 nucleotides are TGCGCCAGCAGCTCGGACATTCGGGTGCGTGAAGCTTTCTTT. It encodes CASSSDIRVREAFF.

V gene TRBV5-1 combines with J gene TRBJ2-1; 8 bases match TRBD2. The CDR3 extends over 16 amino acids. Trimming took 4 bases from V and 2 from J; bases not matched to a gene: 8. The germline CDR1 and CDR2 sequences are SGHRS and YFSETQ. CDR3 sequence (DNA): TGCGCCAGCAGCCCGGGTAGCGGGACGACCTACAATGAGCAGTTCTTC. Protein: CASSPGSGTTYNEQFF.